What follows are 13 T cell receptor beta chains derived from one specimen sequenced in a study of T cells in localized non-small cell lung cancer. Profiled with immunoSEQ multiplex PCR; TCRdb holds only in-frame clones, not every one. The table has tens of thousands of clones, approximately 90% seen once; the top ten hold 20% to 25%. The sequences come from peripheral blood, collected before any cancer treatment. These receptor sequences come from a woman aged 35 to 75 with stage I squamous cell lung carcinoma.

This chain uses TRBV7-2 with TRBJ2-3; no definite D call. The V and J ends lost 5 bases and 8 bases respectively, with 23 bases between them. Germline V lookup: CDR1 SGHTA, CDR2 FQGNSA. The CDR3 contains 16 residues. The CDR3 nucleotides read TGTGCCAGCAGCCCACGTAGTGAAGTCGCGGCCGGTACGCAGTATTTT. Translating gives CASSPRSEVAAGTQYF.

This CDR3 is CASTGSRDTGELFF. The CDR3 DNA reads TGCGCCAGCACGGGCTCCCGGGACACCGGGGAGCTGTTTTTT. The V gene is TRBV4-1, the J gene TRBJ2-2; D remains unclear. Germline V gene lookup returns CDR1 MGHRA and CDR2 YSYEKL. Trimming removed 7 bases from V and 3 bases from J, with 12 bases in between. The CDR3 sequence is 14 residues long.

The chain links TRBV19 to TRBJ1-5; 8 positions agree with TRBD1. The CDR3 has 15 amino acids. CDR1 is LNHDA, CDR2 SQIVND, per germline (reference sequence). The junction had 10 bases not matched to a gene; V was cut back by 6 bases and J by 6 bases. CDR3 loop: CASRGQGGMVQPQHF. In DNA, the CDR3 is TGTGCCAGTAGAGGACAGGGAGGAATGGTTCAGCCCCAGCATTTT.

The rearrangement joins TRBV11-1 to TRBJ2-7; no clear D gene. Germline values: CDR1 SGHAT, CDR2 FQDESV (reference sequence). There are 14 residues in the CDR3. Trimming removed 4 bases from V and 3 bases from J, with 13 bases in between. Here the CDR3 DNA reads TGTGCCAGCAGCTCAGATCAGGAGCACTACGAGCAGTACTTC. Residues: CASSSDQEHYEQYF. Supplemented by reference TRBV11-1 and TRBJ2-7, the full variable domain reads EAEVAQSPRYKITEKSQAVAFWCDPISGHATLYWYRQILGQGPELLVQFQDESVVDDSQLPKDRFSAERLKGVDSTLKIQPAELGDSAMYLCASSSDQEHYEQYFGPGTRLTVT.

The chain carries TRBV5-6 and TRBJ1-4; D unresolved. This CDR3 is built from 18 residues. CDR1 and CDR2 (germline): SGHDT, YYEEEE. V was shortened by 4 bases and J by 0 bases, with 19 bases between the two germline ends. The CDR3 DNA reads as TGTGCCAGCAGCCTTGGATGGGGTACTTTTGCAACTAATGAAAAACTGTTTTTT. The encoded protein is CASSLGWGTFATNEKLFF.

The chain carries TRBV2 and TRBJ2-3; D is possibly TRBD1 (6 bases). The CDR3 has 15 amino acids. Deletions cut 6 bases from V and 0 bases from J, with 13 bases between. Per germline, CDR1 SNHLY and CDR2 FYNNEI. The CDR3 loop is CASSAGTHSTDTQYF. The CDR3 coding sequence is TGTGCCAGCAGCGCCGGGACACATAGCACAGATACGCAGTATTTT.

The chain joins TRBV11-2 to TRBJ2-7; 10 bases match TRBD1. The germline gives CDR1 SGHAT, CDR2 FQNNGV. V was pared by 4 bases and J by 6 bases, with 12 bases of the junction left unmatched. The CDR3 runs 16 residues. The DNA of the CDR3 is TGTGCCAGCAGCTACTATGACAGGGGGCCTTATCTCGAGCAGTACTTC. Protein product: CASSYYDRGPYLEQYF.

The gene calls are TRBV19 and TRBJ2-1; no clear D gene. Trimming cost V 2 bases and J 4 bases, with 9 bases left between them. In germline, CDR1 is LNHDA, CDR2 SQIVND (reference sequence). This CDR3 contains 14 residues. The CDR3 DNA is TGTGCCAGTAGTATAAGTCGCCGATACAATGAGCAGTTCTTC. It codes for CASSISRRYNEQFF.

J is TRBJ1-2 and V is TRBV9; D remains ambiguous. The germline V gene has CDR1 SGDLS and CDR2 YYNGEE. CDR3 length equals 15 residues. V lost 0 bases, J lost 1 base, and 10 bases lay in between. CDR3: CASSVDAVLNYGYTF. CDR3 DNA sequence: TGTGCCAGCAGCGTAGATGCAGTGCTTAACTATGGCTACACCTTC.

Ten or more counts support this clone. The rearrangement links TRBV9 to TRBJ1-2; D is ambiguous. Germline CDR1 and CDR2: SGDLS and YYNGEE. The V end was cut by 0 bases, the J end by 4 bases, with 10 bases between. The CDR3 has 14 amino acids. CDR3 sequence (DNA): TGTGCCAGCAGCGTAGAGGTAAAGCCCTATGGCTACACCTTC. The encoded protein is CASSVEVKPYGYTF. The variable domain in full, completed from reference TRBV9 and TRBJ1-2, reads DSGVTQTPKHLITATGQRVTLRCSPRSGDLSVYWYQQSLDQGLQFLIQYYNGEERAKGNILERFSAQQFPDLHSELNLSSLELGDSALYFCASSVEVKPYGYTFGSGTRLTVV.

As concerns this clone: This specimen includes other DNA sequences encoding the same CDR3. The chain has TRBV6-5 and TRBJ2-1, with 11 bases fitting TRBD2. The J segment lost 3 bases and the V segment lost 6 bases, leaving 4 bases of the junction unmatched. The CDR3 length is 15 residues. Germline CDR1 MNHEY, CDR2 SVGAGI. The CDR3 sequence is CASSPTSGGYNEQFF. DNA for the CDR3: TGTGCCAGCAGCCCAACTAGCGGGGGCTACAATGAGCAGTTCTTC.

The chain employs TRBV6-4 and TRBJ2-1, with a possible D match to TRBD2 (6 bases). This CDR3 is built from 15 residues. CDR1 is MRHNA, CDR2 SNTAGT, per germline. V lost 6 bases to trimming and J lost 10 bases, with 22 bases between them. The CDR3 sequence is CASSEGLPGLGEQFF. The CDR3, as DNA: TGTGCCAGCAGCGAGGGACTTCCCGGGTTGGGGGAGCAGTTCTTC.

CDR3 bases: TGTGCCAGCAGTCCCCTTGAGACCCACTACGAGCAGTACTTC. As protein: CASSPLETHYEQYF. This chain connects TRBV28 to TRBJ2-7; D not certain. V gave up 5 bases and J gave up 3 bases, with 14 bases separating them. This CDR3 region has 14 residues. CDR1 is MDHEN, CDR2 SYDVKM, per germline.